This T cell receptor beta chain stems from a study of PD-L1 blockade in urothelial cancer. The overall study: Patients commenced intravenous atezolizumab, 1,200 mg every 3 weeks, in the mid-2010s. Counts from blood samples showed a median of roughly 140,000 T cells.

Sequenced by immunoSEQ multiplex PCR; TCRdb stores in-frame clones only, minus some. The table has approximately 79,000 clones, around 81% seen once. Concerning this clone: Its antigen is still unknown.

The time point here: pretreatment peripheral blood. The cohort comprised individuals with locally advanced or metastatic urothelial carcinoma. Study-wide findings and caveats: Sub-median blood TCR clonality before treatment predicted longer survival.

There are 16 residues in the CDR3. V lost 3 bases and J 5 bases, leaving 20 bases between the germline ends. Germline assignment: CDR1 SGHNT and CDR2 YYREEE (reference sequence). This chain links TRBV5-4 with TRBJ1-2; TRBD1 is a possible D gene (6 bases). The sample was PBMCs, taken around atezolizumab (anti-PD-L1) treatment. This clonotype was sampled from a man between 35 and 55 years old with urothelial cancer. The CDR3 DNA reads TGTGCCAGCAGCTCGGGTTTCGGGGACAACCATTATGGCTACACCTTC. This gives the protein CASSSGFGDNHYGYTF.